The sequence of this T cell receptor beta chain was determined in a study of T cell clones after liver transplantation. Background on the study: Post-transplant blood was tracked for graft-donor-reactive T cell clones identified in a pre-transplant mixed lymphocyte reaction. As an antigen-independent comparator, third-party-reactive TCRbeta sequences came from pre-transplant mixed lymphocyte reactions. Tolerance: complete withdrawal held at least one year, liver enzymes staying within twice normal.

CD3+CD4+ and CD3+CD8+ cells were FACS-sorted from thawed unstimulated PBMCs. TCRdb's table, derived via immunoSEQ multiplex PCR, lists solely in-frame clones and lacks some. This table holds roughly 97,000 clones, 75% to 85% found once. Trimming took off 3 bases at V and 6 bases at J, with 9 bases between the two ends. This CDR3 has 13 amino acids. Germline CDR1 reads SGHDN; CDR2 reads FVKESK. This sequence was found in a human donor who received a liver transplant. The sequenced sample was CD4+ T cells from blood, obtained before liver transplant. This rearrangement joins TRBV14 to TRBJ2-4, with D perhaps being TRBD1 or TRBD2 (5 bases each). The CDR3 here is CASSQGPRNIQYF. The CDR3 coding sequence is TGTGCCAGCAGCCAGGGACCCAGAAACATTCAGTACTTC.